Presented here are 3 T cell receptor beta chains from one specimen sequenced in a study of blood T cell repertoires in COVID-19. Profiling relied on immunoSEQ multiplex PCR, and the TCRdb table lists in-frame clones only, not all of them. The table has roughly 380,000 clones, roughly 90% seen once; the top ten hold just under 3%. Sequenced: PBMCs or T cells enriched from blood (not recorded which). Receptors originate from a woman in her twenties or thirties who had recovered from COVID-19.

The chain joins TRBV7-9 to TRBJ2-1, with TRBD2 matching 7 bases. This CDR3 region has 16 residues. Unmatched junction bases numbered 8, after V lost 0 bases and J lost 6 bases. Germline assignment: CDR1 SEHNR and CDR2 FQNEAQ (reference sequence). The CDR3 region is CASSLAGRGSFNEQFF. In DNA, the CDR3 is TGTGCCAGCAGCTTAGCAGGTCGCGGGAGTTTCAATGAGCAGTTCTTC.

This clone was recorded only once. The rearrangement links TRBV6-1 to TRBJ1-1; 9 bases are shared with TRBD1. In germline, CDR1 is MNHNS, CDR2 SASEGT. The length of the CDR3 is 14 residues. J was trimmed by 6 bases and V by 2 bases; bases with no gene match: 4. The CDR3, as DNA: TGTGCCAGCAGTGAAACCGGGACAGGGTCTGAAGCTTTCTTT. Its protein product is CASSETGTGSEAFF.

CDR3 nucleotide sequence: TGTGCCAGCAGTCCCCCCCCTTGGACAGGCGGCGAGCAGTACTTC. This translates into CASSPPPWTGGEQYF. This sequence joins TRBV2 and TRBJ2-7, with 7 bases aligning to TRBD1. With V trimmed by 5 bases and J by 6 bases, 13 bases remained unmatched. Germline assignment: CDR1 SNHLY and CDR2 FYNNEI. This CDR3 has 15 residues.